These 21 T cell receptor beta chains were all obtained from the same sample, sequenced in a study of monozygotic twins with inflammatory bowel disease. One entry per CDR3 protein, without DNA, is what TCRdb gives after re-calling the 5' RACE reads. Found here are about 440,000 distinct CDR3 sequences; the top ten clones hold 2.4%. Sequenced: blood. These receptors were collected from a human donor with ulcerative colitis or Crohn's disease, or a healthy co-twin of an affected twin (not recorded which).

The chain recombines TRBV28 with TRBJ2-7; absent DNA, TCRdb's TRBD2 call cannot be checked. Germline V gene sequence: CDR1 MDHEN, CDR2 SYDVKM. The CDR3 runs to 15 residues. The CDR3 sequence: CASSLPSIPTYEQYF. Full variable domain (remainder filled in from reference TRBV28 and TRBJ2-7): DVKVTQSSRYLVKRTGEKVFLECVQDMDHENMFWYRQDPGLGLRLIYFSYDVKMKEKGDIPEGYSVSREKKERFSLILESASTNQTSMYLCASSLPSIPTYEQYFGPGTRLTVT.

This rearrangement joins TRBV20-1 to TRBJ2-7; no DNA is available, so the TRBD2 call from TCRdb remains unchecked. The CDR3 sequence is 12 residues long. CDR1 and CDR2 (germline): DFQATT, SNEGSKA (reference sequence). CDR3 residues: CSASLIGSEQYF.

The chain recombines TRBV12-3 or TRBV12-4 with TRBJ1-2; there is no DNA to check the TCRdb D call of TRBD1. The CDR3 runs 14 residues. The CDR3 sequence: CASSSQGVNYGYTF.

The rearrangement links TRBV12-3 or TRBV12-4 to TRBJ2-2; the D gene TCRdb calls, TRBD1, cannot be checked with no DNA. The CDR3 sequence is 17 residues long. The CDR3 protein is CASSQLGGFWNTGELFF.

V gene TRBV5-1 combines with J gene TRBJ2-5; the TCRdb D gene call, TRBD1, has no DNA to confirm it. CDR1 is SGHRS, CDR2 YFSETQ, per germline. The CDR3 has 15 amino acids. The CDR3 region is CASSLGGGLEETQYF.

Here the CDR3 reads CASSPPGTRVYEQYF. The chain combines TRBV7-2 with TRBJ2-7; the D gene TCRdb calls, TRBD2, cannot be checked with no DNA. CDR3 length: 15 amino acids. In germline, CDR1 is SGHTA, CDR2 FQGNSA.

The V call is TRBV18, the J call TRBJ1-6; the TCRdb D gene call, TRBD1, has no DNA to confirm it. The CDR3 totals 14 residues. Per germline, CDR1 KGHSH and CDR2 LQKENI. The CDR3 here is CASSPQDRGVTLHF.

This chain joins TRBV4-1 and TRBJ1-4; the TRBD1 assignment by TCRdb is unverifiable without DNA. Per germline, CDR1 MGHRA and CDR2 YSYEKL. The CDR3 covers 15 residues. The CDR3 here is CASSQDYRGNEKLFF.

The chain recombines TRBV12-3 or TRBV12-4 with TRBJ2-1. The CDR3 sequence is 11 residues long. The CDR3 loop reads CASSHGIEQFF.

The chain links TRBV24-1 to TRBJ2-1; the TCRdb call, TRBD2, lacks DNA for checking. The CDR3 length is 16 residues. Germline CDR1 and CDR2: KGHDR and SFDVKD. The CDR3 protein is CATSDPSGGAENEQFF.

The chain links TRBV19 to TRBJ2-3; absent DNA, TCRdb's TRBD2 call cannot be checked. The CDR3 runs to 13 residues. Germline V CDR1 and CDR2: LNHDA, SQIVND (reference sequence). The CDR3 region is CASRSGGSDTQYF.

The chain carries TRBV7-7 and TRBJ2-3; TCRdb outputs TRBD1, but without DNA this stays unchecked. The CDR3 has 14 residues. CDR1 SSHAT and CDR2 FNYEAQ come from the germline V gene (reference sequence). The CDR3 sequence is CASSFHREADTQYF.

This rearrangement joins TRBV12-3 or TRBV12-4 to TRBJ1-1. The CDR3 is 11 residues long. CDR3: CASSSAGEAFF.

The chain is built from TRBV27 and TRBJ1-2; TCRdb reports TRBD1, a call that lacks DNA to check it against. CDR1 MNHEY and CDR2 SMNVEV come from the germline V gene (reference sequence). This CDR3 has 15 amino acids. The CDR3: CASSLSMGTVNGYTF.

CDR3 loop: CASSYPRETSNQPQHF. V usage is TRBV6-5 and J usage is TRBJ1-5. This CDR3 has 16 residues. Germline V gene lookup returns CDR1 MNHEY and CDR2 SVGAGI.

This chain uses TRBV20-1 with TRBJ2-5; TCRdb lists TRBD1, though no DNA is available to test this call. The CDR3 extends over 12 amino acids. Per the germline V gene, CDR1 is DFQATT and CDR2 is SNEGSKA (reference sequence). The CDR3 sequence: CSAGGTQETQYF.

The chain employs TRBV30 and TRBJ1-6. Germline CDR1 is GTSNPN and CDR2 is SVGIG (reference sequence). The CDR3 is 12 amino acids. The CDR3 protein is CAWSAQSSPLHF.

The CDR3 region is CSARDGKGNTGELFF. The chain recombines TRBV20-1 with TRBJ2-2; no DNA is available, so the TRBD1 call from TCRdb remains unchecked. There are 15 residues in the CDR3. Germline V gene lookup returns CDR1 DFQATT and CDR2 SNEGSKA (reference sequence).

This CDR3 reads CASSQQPPGTGNNYGYTF. The chain employs TRBV4-2 and TRBJ1-2; TCRdb calls TRBD1, which cannot be checked without DNA. The CDR3 length is 18 residues. Germline-derived CDR1 and CDR2 are LGHNA and YNFKEQ.

The genes are TRBV12-3 or TRBV12-4 and TRBJ1-6. The CDR3 is 13 amino acids. The CDR3 spells CASSSGEGSPLHF.

This rearrangement joins TRBV18 to TRBJ2-5; the D call of TRBD1 rests on TCRdb alone, since no DNA is present to check it. CDR3 size: 14 residues. Per the germline V gene, CDR1 is KGHSH and CDR2 is LQKENI. The CDR3 protein is CASSPPSTGGDQYF. Filled out from reference TRBV18 and TRBJ2-5, the complete variable domain reads NAGVMQNPRHLVRRRGQEARLRCSPMKGHSHVYWYRQLPEEGLKFMVYLQKENIIDESGMPKERFSAEFPKEGPSILRIQQVVRGDSAAYFCASSPPSTGGDQYFGPGTRLLVL.